These 26 T cell receptor beta chains were sequenced from one sample in a study of cytomegalovirus exposure and HLA in healthy donors (dated by TCRdb to 2016 to 2017). Preparation of the library involved the immunoSEQ multiplex PCR assay. Drawn from immuneACCESS, this table holds only the in-frame rearrangements with V and J called that TCRdb kept. Clones are partly lost; checked studies trace under half to an unresolved V gene and leave the rest unexplained. The sample table lists a few hundred thousand clones, 80% to 90% of them with a count of one. Of the sample, 0.65% to 0.85% is held by the ten largest clones. Sequenced material: PBMCs. The source is a woman in her late teens or twenties in good health and CMV-seronegative.

This chain joins TRBV19 and TRBJ2-3; 7 bases line up with TRBD2. The V segment lost 9 bases and the J segment 3 bases; nucleotides outside the gene matches: 12. Germline CDR1 reads LNHDA; CDR2 reads SQIVND (reference sequence). The CDR3 is made up of 15 amino acids. The chain's CDR3 is CASRGSMMRTDTQYF. The DNA for the CDR3 is TGTGCCAGCCGCGGGAGTATGATGAGGACAGATACGCAGTATTTT.

The chain couples TRBV18 to TRBJ2-7; 9 nucleotides align to TRBD1. The CDR3 has 17 residues. In germline, CDR1 is KGHSH, CDR2 LQKENI. V was pared by 2 bases and J by 2 bases, with 10 bases of the junction left unmatched. The CDR3 loop is CASSPAVPGQGPYEQYF. The CDR3 DNA is TGTGCCAGCTCACCAGCGGTACCGGGACAGGGACCCTACGAGCAGTACTTC.

The rearrangement uses TRBV4-1 and TRBJ1-4; the match to TRBD1 covers 7 bases. Trimming removed 0 bases from V and 4 bases from J; junction bases left unmatched: 2. Per the germline V gene, CDR1 is MGHRA and CDR2 is YSYEKL. The CDR3 extends over 15 amino acids. CDR3 nucleotides: TGCGCCAGCAGCCAAGAGGCAGGGGGTAATGAAAAACTGTTTTTT. As protein: CASSQEAGGNEKLFF.

The chain combines TRBV9 with TRBJ2-2; 7 bases are a match to TRBD2. The junction had 10 bases not matched to a gene; V was cut back by 2 bases and J by 3 bases. Germline CDR1 SGDLS, CDR2 YYNGEE. The CDR3 runs to 17 residues. CDR3 bases: TGTGCCAGCAGCGTTAATAGGCGGGAGAGGGACACCGGGGAGCTGTTTTTT. Translation gives CASSVNRRERDTGELFF.

The chain combines TRBV7-9 with TRBJ2-7; 9 positions match TRBD2. The V segment lost 4 bases and the J segment 6 bases; nucleotides outside the gene matches: 10. Germline assignment: CDR1 SEHNR and CDR2 FQNEAQ (reference sequence). This CDR3 has 15 amino acids. The CDR3 reads CASSSKGLASFEQYF. CDR3 DNA: TGTGCCAGCAGCTCTAAAGGACTAGCGTCTTTCGAGCAGTACTTC.

A note on this clone: The same CDR3 arises from other DNA sequences in this sample as well. The V and J genes are TRBV6-5 and TRBJ1-3; D remains unclear. Per germline, CDR1 MNHEY and CDR2 SVGAGI. The CDR3 covers 15 residues. V was cut by 2 bases and J by 4 bases, with 12 bases left in between. The CDR3 is CASSYDRGSGNTIYF. In nucleotides, the CDR3 is TGTGCCAGCAGTTACGATCGGGGTTCAGGAAACACCATATATTTT.

The chain is built from TRBV28 and TRBJ2-5, with a weak D call TRBD2 (5 bases). V lost 6 bases to trimming and J lost 1 base, with 18 bases between them. This CDR3 comprises 16 residues. Germline CDR1 reads MDHEN; CDR2 reads SYDVKM. The CDR3 loop is CASSPHWGSAQETQYF. The CDR3 nucleotides read TGTGCCAGCAGCCCCCACTGGGGTAGCGCCCAAGAGACCCAGTACTTC. The full variable domain, completed using reference TRBV28 and TRBJ2-5, is DVKVTQSSRYLVKRTGEKVFLECVQDMDHENMFWYRQDPGLGLRLIYFSYDVKMKEKGDIPEGYSVSREKKERFSLILESASTNQTSMYLCASSPHWGSAQETQYFGPGTRLLVL.

CDR3 sequence reads: CASSLSYPPRGYTF. CDR3 in DNA: TGTGCCAGCAGTTTATCGTACCCTCCTCGGGGCTACACCTTC. The chain carries TRBV27 and TRBJ1-2; D remains unclear. The CDR3 loop spans 14 amino acids. V was pared by 0 bases and J by 8 bases, with 13 bases between. The germline V gene has CDR1 MNHEY and CDR2 SMNVEV (reference sequence).

This sequence joins TRBV4-1 and TRBJ1-5, with D tentatively TRBD1 (5 bases). CDR3 length equals 14 residues. CDR1 MGHRA and CDR2 YSYEKL come from the germline V gene. The ends were cut back, 3 bases at V and 1 base at J, with 7 bases in the middle. CDR3 DNA: TGCGCCAGCAGCCAGACAGAAAGCAATCAGCCCCAGCATTTT. Translated: CASSQTESNQPQHF.

This chain links TRBV6-5 with TRBJ1-5; 7 bases are shared with TRBD1. This CDR3 is built from 15 residues. Trimming cost V 5 bases and J 6 bases; bases outside gene matches: 10. CDR1 is MNHEY and CDR2 is SVGAGI in the germline V gene. The CDR3 region has the DNA TGTGCCAGCAGTCCCATTGGACAGGCGCGTCAGCCCCAGCATTTT. Translated: CASSPIGQARQPQHF.

The CDR3 nucleotides are TGTGCCAGCAGCTTACGAGAACAGGGGCCCGAGCAGTACTTC. This encodes CASSLREQGPEQYF. The chain combines TRBV7-8 with TRBJ2-7, with 7 positions matching TRBD1. Germline trimming cut 2 bases from V and 6 bases from J; bases unmatched to any gene: 7. This CDR3 spans 14 amino acids. Germline V gene data show CDR1 as SGHVS and CDR2 as FQNEAQ.

V usage is TRBV4-3 and J usage is TRBJ2-1, with 7 bases fitting TRBD2. The V and J ends lost 4 bases and 3 bases, in that order; junction bases with no gene match: 9. The CDR3 contains 16 residues. CDR1 and CDR2 (germline): LGHNA, YSLEER. The CDR3 sequence: CASSPDPWGGYNEQFF. CDR3 nucleotide sequence: TGCGCCAGCAGCCCGGACCCCTGGGGGGGCTACAATGAGCAGTTCTTC.

The rearrangement links TRBV19 to TRBJ1-5; the D gene is possibly TRBD1 (6 bases). Trimming shortened V by 3 bases and J by 0 bases, and 12 bases separated the two germline ends. Germline loops: CDR1 LNHDA, CDR2 SQIVND (reference sequence). This CDR3 has 16 residues. CDR3 protein: CASSIRGGDSNQPQHF. The DNA for the CDR3 is TGTGCCAGTAGTATCAGGGGAGGGGATAGCAATCAGCCCCAGCATTTT.

The gene calls are TRBV7-9 and TRBJ2-1, with D possibly matching TRBD1 (6 bases). V was cut by 6 bases and J by 4 bases, with 16 bases left in between. The length of the CDR3 is 15 residues. Germline loops: CDR1 SEHNR, CDR2 FQNEAQ (reference sequence). The CDR3 nucleotides read TGTGCCAGCAGGGGGGCTGGTTTGTGGTACAATGAGCAGTTCTTC. Protein product: CASRGAGLWYNEQFF.

For this clone: The sample carries other DNA sequences with the same CDR3. The CDR3 bases are TGCAGTGCCCTTCAAGAGACCCAGTACTTC. Amino acid sequence: CSALQETQYF. The chain couples TRBV20-1 to TRBJ2-5; D remains unclear. Germline-derived CDR1 and CDR2 are DFQATT and SNEGSKA (reference sequence). Trimming removed 6 bases from V and 2 bases from J, with 4 bases in between. The CDR3 is 10 amino acids.

This chain connects TRBV27 to TRBJ2-1, with D possibly matching TRBD2 (5 bases). V shed 5 bases and J shed 4 bases, with 15 bases lying between them. The CDR3 is made up of 15 amino acids. In germline, CDR1 is MNHEY, CDR2 SMNVEV (reference sequence). CDR3 amino acids: CASSLKGGRYNEQFF. The CDR3 DNA is TGTGCCAGCAGTCTCAAAGGAGGAAGGTACAATGAGCAGTTCTTC.

The chain combines TRBV7-2 with TRBJ2-4, with a possible D match to TRBD1 (5 bases). The CDR3 totals 19 residues. The germline V gene has CDR1 SGHTA and CDR2 FQGNSA. Trimming stripped 1 base from V and 0 bases from J, with 19 bases between. CDR3 nucleotide sequence: TGTGCCAGCAGCTTAGAAGGTGTGAACAGGCCCCTAGCCAAAAACATTCAGTACTTC. This gives the protein CASSLEGVNRPLAKNIQYF.

This sequence joins TRBV27 and TRBJ2-1, with 8 bases identical to TRBD2. V lost 2 bases, J lost 9 bases, and 9 bases stayed unmatched. The CDR3 length is 15 residues. Looked up from germline, CDR1 is MNHEY and CDR2 is SMNVEV (reference sequence). The CDR3 DNA reads as TGTGCCAGCAGTTTACAGGGAGCGGGAGCTATTGAGCAGTTCTTC. Protein: CASSLQGAGAIEQFF.

The CDR3 nucleotides are TGTGCCAGCAGCGTAGTATCGGGGGATGAAGCTTTCTTT. Its translation: CASSVVSGDEAFF. The chain recombines TRBV9 with TRBJ1-1; D perhaps matches TRBD1 (5 bases). CDR3 length: 13 amino acids. V lost 0 bases and J 7 bases, leaving 10 bases between the germline ends. Per the germline V gene, CDR1 is SGDLS and CDR2 is YYNGEE.

This sequence joins TRBV9 and TRBJ1-1; a weak D match, TRBD1 (5 bases). V was shortened by 4 bases and J by 4 bases, with 11 bases between the two germline ends. There are 13 residues in the CDR3. From germline, CDR1 is SGDLS and CDR2 YYNGEE. CDR3 nucleotides: TGTGCCAGCAGCATCGGGGGAGGCACTGAAGCTTTCTTT. Its protein product is CASSIGGGTEAFF.

The J gene is TRBJ2-3, the V gene TRBV28; 8 bases align to TRBD2. This CDR3 is 15 amino acids long. Trimming at V came to 6 bases and at J to 4 bases, leaving 9 bases not matched to a gene. From germline, CDR1 is MDHEN and CDR2 SYDVKM. CDR3: CASSTLGLGPDTQYF. The CDR3 DNA follows: TGTGCCAGCAGCACTCTGGGACTAGGGCCAGATACGCAGTATTTT.

The gene calls are TRBV2 and TRBJ2-3, with 7 bases aligning to TRBD2. CDR1 is SNHLY and CDR2 is FYNNEI in the germline V gene. This CDR3 has 14 amino acids. J was trimmed by 2 bases and V by 8 bases; bases with no gene match: 7. The CDR3 coding sequence is TGTGCCAGCTATTGGGCGGGAGACACAGATACGCAGTATTTT. This gives the protein CASYWAGDTDTQYF.

This clone was seen only once. The chain uses TRBV11-2 and TRBJ2-1; TRBD2 aligns across 10 bases. V lost 3 bases and J lost 8; bases outside the gene matches: 13. Germline V gene lookup returns CDR1 SGHAT and CDR2 FQNNGV. CDR3 length: 17 residues. CDR3: CASSLGTTSGKTDEQFF. The CDR3 DNA sequence: TGTGCCAGCAGCTTGGGGACCACTAGCGGGAAGACGGATGAGCAGTTCTTC.

The chain carries TRBV19 and TRBJ2-3; D possibly corresponds to TRBD2 (6 bases). Looked up from germline, CDR1 is LNHDA and CDR2 is SQIVND (reference sequence). V lost 3 bases and J 0 bases, leaving 10 bases between the germline ends. CDR3 length: 15 amino acids. CDR3 residues: CASSMGGASTDTQYF. CDR3 DNA: TGTGCCAGTAGTATGGGCGGGGCTAGCACAGATACGCAGTATTTT.

The V call is TRBV5-6, the J call TRBJ1-1, with D possibly TRBD1 on 5 matching bases. Trimming removed 0 bases at V and 11 bases at J, with 14 bases between. Germline V gene data show CDR1 as SGHDT and CDR2 as YYEEEE. The CDR3 sequence is 13 residues long. The CDR3: CASSLGRTSAAFF. The CDR3 DNA follows: TGTGCCAGCAGCTTGGGACGGACAAGCGCGGCTTTCTTT.

V gene TRBV28 combines with J gene TRBJ1-2; D possibly corresponds to TRBD1 (6 bases). Between the trimmed V and J ends, which lost 4 bases and 6 bases, there was a span of 12 bases. The CDR3 consists of 13 residues. Germline CDR1 MDHEN, CDR2 SYDVKM. The CDR3 loop reads CASSYTGLDGYTF. CDR3 DNA: TGTGCCAGCAGTTACACAGGGTTGGATGGCTACACCTTC.